This T cell receptor (beta chain) was identified during a study of T cell repertoires in cytomegalovirus infection. Study summary: As its CMV epitopes, the study selected recently identified HLA-C-restricted and well-studied HLA-B-restricted targets. CMV infection together with matching HLA type was indicated by public TCR beta signatures.

A word on this clonotype: Antigen unknown.

Points from the study as a whole: Dominating the ex vivo response were HLA-C-restricted CMV-specific TCR beta clonotypes. Carriage of CMV together with the relevant HLA was identifiable through cumulative public TCR beta family frequency.

TCRdb independently ran MiXCR on the reads; one entry per CDR3 protein. Among approximately 1,000,000 distinct CDR3 sequences, roughly a third were seen once, and the ten largest hold 13%. Trimming removed 5 bases from V and 5 bases from J, with 15 bases in between. The CDR3 is 14 amino acids. The V gene is TRBV12-3 or TRBV12-4, the J gene TRBJ1-2; D is unclear. This TCR came from a human donor in good health (CMV status not recorded). Some clones in this sample may be carry-over from other donors' samples. The sequences come from cultured CD8+ T cells from PBMCs, collected from culture after CMV antigen stimulation. CDR3 DNA: TGTGCCAGCAGTCTAAGTCCCAGGTCATATGGCTACACCTTC. It specifies CASSLSPRSYGYTF.